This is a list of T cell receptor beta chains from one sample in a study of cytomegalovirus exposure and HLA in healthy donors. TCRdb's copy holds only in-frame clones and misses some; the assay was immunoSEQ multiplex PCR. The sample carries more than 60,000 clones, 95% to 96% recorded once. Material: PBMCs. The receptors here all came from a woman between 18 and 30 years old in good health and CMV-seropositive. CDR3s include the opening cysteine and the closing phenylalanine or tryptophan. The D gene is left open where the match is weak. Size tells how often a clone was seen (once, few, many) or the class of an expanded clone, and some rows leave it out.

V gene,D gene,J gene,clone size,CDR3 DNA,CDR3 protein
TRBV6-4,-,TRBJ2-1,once,TGTGCCAGCAGTGACTCAGCGGGTGCCTACAATGAGCAGTTCTTC,CASSDSAGAYNEQFF
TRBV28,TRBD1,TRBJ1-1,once,TGTGCCAGCAGAGAGACAGGGGTCACTGAAGCTTTCTTT,CASRETGVTEAFF
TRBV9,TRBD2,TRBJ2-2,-,TGTGCCAGCAGCGTAAACATCGGGAGGGCCACCACCGGGGAGCTGTTTTTT,CASSVNIGRATTGELFF
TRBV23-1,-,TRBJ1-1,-,TGCGCCAGCAGTCAAACCCCTATAGACGGGGGACCGAACACTGAAGCTTTCTTT,CASSQTPIDGGPNTEAFF
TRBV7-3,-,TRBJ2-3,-,TGTGCCAGCAGCTTAAGCCTACCCGATACGCAGTATTTT,CASSLSLPDTQYF
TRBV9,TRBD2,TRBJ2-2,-,TGTGCCAGCAGCGTAGCAACGGGAGGGGCGAACACCGGGGAGCTGTTTTTT,CASSVATGGANTGELFF
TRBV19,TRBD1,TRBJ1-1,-,TGTGCCAGTACCCCCGGGGACAGGGACACTGAAGCTTTCTTT,CASTPGDRDTEAFF
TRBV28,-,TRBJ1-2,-,TGTGCCAGCAGTTTAGGGGGCGCAAACTATGGCTACACCTTC,CASSLGGANYGYTF
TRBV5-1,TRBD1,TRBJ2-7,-,TGCGCCAGCAGCTTGTCTGACAGGGGGAACGAGCAGTACTTC,CASSLSDRGNEQYF
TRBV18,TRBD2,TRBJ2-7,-,TGTGCCAGCTCACCCTTAACTAGCGGGAGGTACCACGAGCAGTACTTC,CASSPLTSGRYHEQYF
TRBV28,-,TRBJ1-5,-,TGTGCCAGCAGTTTGGGCCCAGCGCCCCAGCATTTT,CASSLGPAPQHF
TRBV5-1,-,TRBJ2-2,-,TGCGCCAGCTCCCCAGGGATCACCGGGGAGCTGTTTTTT,CASSPGITGELFF
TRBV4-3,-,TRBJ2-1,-,TGCGCCAGCAGCCAAGATGGCGGGTTTTCATACAATGAGCAGTTCTTC,CASSQDGGFSYNEQFF
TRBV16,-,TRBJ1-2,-,TGTGCCAGCAGCCACCAGGGTGGTAGGAGGGTTCAAGGCTACACCTTC,CASSHQGGRRVQGYTF
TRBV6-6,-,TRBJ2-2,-,TGTGCCAGCAGCCGTGGCGGATACAACACCGGGGAGCTGTTTTTT,CASSRGGYNTGELFF
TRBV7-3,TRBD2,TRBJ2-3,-,TGTGCCAGCAGCCTAGCGGAAACAGATACGCAGTATTTT,CASSLAETDTQYF
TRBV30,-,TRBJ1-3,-,TGTGCCTGGAGGAAGGGGTCAACGGACGCCAAAAGAAGAAACACCATATATTTT,CAWRKGSTDAKRRNTIYF
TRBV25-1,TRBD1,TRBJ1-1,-,TGTGCCAGCAGTGACGAGGACAGGACATCGAACACTGAAGCTTTCTTT,CASSDEDRTSNTEAFF
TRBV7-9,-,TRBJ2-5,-,TGTGCCAGCAGCTCCAGAGCTAGTGAGTTGTACTTC,CASSSRASELYF
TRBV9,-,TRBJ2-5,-,TGTGCCAGCAGCGTAGCCCCGGGGAAAGAGACCCAGTACTTC,CASSVAPGKETQYF
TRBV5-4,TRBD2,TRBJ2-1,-,TGTGCCAGCAGCTTCAGAGCGGGAGGTCCTCGGAATGAGCAGTTCTTC,CASSFRAGGPRNEQFF
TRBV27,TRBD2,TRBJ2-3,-,TGTGCCAGCAGTGCCTATCTAGCGGGAGACACGCAGTATTTT,CASSAYLAGDTQYF
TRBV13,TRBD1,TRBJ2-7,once,TGTGCCAGCAGCTCGACCAGCGGGACAGGGGAAATCTCCTACGAGCAGTACTTC,CASSSTSGTGEISYEQYF
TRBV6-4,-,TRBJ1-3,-,TGTGCCAGCAGTATAAATGCGGACTCTGGAAACACCATATATTTT,CASSINADSGNTIYF
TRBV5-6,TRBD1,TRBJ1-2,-,TGTGCCAGCAGCGCAGGGGGCATTCGAAACTATGGCTACACCTTC,CASSAGGIRNYGYTF
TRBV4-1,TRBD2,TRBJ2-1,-,TGCGCCAGCAGCCAAGCAAACGACGGGACTAGCCCTTACAATGAGCAGTTCTTC,CASSQANDGTSPYNEQFF
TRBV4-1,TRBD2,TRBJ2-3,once,TGCGCCAGCAGCCCTCCTAGCGGGAGGGCCTGGGGCACAGATACGCAGTATTTT,CASSPPSGRAWGTDTQYF
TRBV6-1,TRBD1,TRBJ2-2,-,TGTGCCAGCAGTGAGGGGACAGGGTTCACCGGGGAGCTGTTTTTT,CASSEGTGFTGELFF
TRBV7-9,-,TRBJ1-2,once,TGTGCCAGCAGCTTAGAACCAGGGAGGGATGGCTACACCTTC,CASSLEPGRDGYTF
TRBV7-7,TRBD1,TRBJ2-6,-,TGTGCTAGCAGCCCACTCCCGGAAGGGACAGCTGGGGCCAACGTCCTGACTTTC,CASSPLPEGTAGANVLTF
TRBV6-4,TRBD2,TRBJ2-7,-,TGTGCCAGCAGTGACGGGTGGACCAAGCGGGAGTGGACCTACGAGCAGTACTTC,CASSDGWTKREWTYEQYF
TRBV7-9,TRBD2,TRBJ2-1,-,TGTGCCAGCAGCCCCAGGACTAGCGGGAGGGCCGGGGACAATGAGCAGTTCTTC,CASSPRTSGRAGDNEQFF
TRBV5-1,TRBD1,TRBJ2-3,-,TGCGCCAGCAGCTTCCCGACAGGGAACACAGATACGCAGTATTTT,CASSFPTGNTDTQYF
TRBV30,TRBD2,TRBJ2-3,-,TGTGCCTCGACCGGGACTAGCGGGACTAGCACAGATACGCAGTATTTT,CASTGTSGTSTDTQYF
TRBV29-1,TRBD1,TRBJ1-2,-,TGCAGCGCGGGACAGGCGACCTTC,CSAGQATF
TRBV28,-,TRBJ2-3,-,TGTGCCAGCAAGTCGAGAGGCACAGATACGCAGTATTTT,CASKSRGTDTQYF
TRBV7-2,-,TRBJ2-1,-,TGTGCCAGCAGCTTAGCACTGCCCGAGCAGTTCTTC,CASSLALPEQFF
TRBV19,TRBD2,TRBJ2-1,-,TGTGCCAGTAGTATAGATCAAGAGCGGCTAGCGGGGTACAATGAGCAGTTCTTC,CASSIDQERLAGYNEQFF
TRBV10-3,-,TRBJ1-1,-,TGTGCCATCAGTGATGTAGATCAACGACAGAACACTGAAGCTTTCTTT,CAISDVDQRQNTEAFF
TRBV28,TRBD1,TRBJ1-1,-,TGTGCCAGCAGTTATATGGGACAGGGTCTGAACACTGAAGCTTTCTTT,CASSYMGQGLNTEAFF
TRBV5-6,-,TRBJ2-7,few,TGTGCCAGCAGCTTCAGGACTAATCCCATCGAGGAGCAGTACTTC,CASSFRTNPIEEQYF
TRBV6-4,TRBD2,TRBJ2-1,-,TGTGCCAGCAGTGACTCGAAGACTAGCGGCAAATACAATGAGCAGTTCTTC,CASSDSKTSGKYNEQFF
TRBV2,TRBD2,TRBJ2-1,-,TGTGCCAGCAGCTTACTAGCGTCTAAAATCTTC,CASSLLASKIF
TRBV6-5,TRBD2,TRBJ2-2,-,TGTGCCAGCAGTTACCTCCAGTCAAGCGGGGCCGGGGAGCTGTTTTTT,CASSYLQSSGAGELFF
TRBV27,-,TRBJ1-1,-,TGTGCCAGCAGCCCAGTAAGGGAGGAAGGCACTGAAGCTTTCTTT,CASSPVREEGTEAFF
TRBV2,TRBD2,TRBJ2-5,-,TGTGCCAGCAGTGACGGACGACTAGCGGGAGGGCTCGGGCAAGAGACCCAGTACTTC,CASSDGRLAGGLGQETQYF
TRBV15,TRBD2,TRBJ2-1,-,TGTGCCACCAGCAGAGATTCCCGACTAGCGGGGCTACCTGAGCAGTTCTTC,CATSRDSRLAGLPEQFF
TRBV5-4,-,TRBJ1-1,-,TGTGCCAGCAGCTTGGGGGGGGGTATGAACACTGAAGCTTTCTTT,CASSLGGGMNTEAFF
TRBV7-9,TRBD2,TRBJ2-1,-,TGTGCCAGCACCCAATCCGGGACTAGCGGGAGGAATGAGCAGTTCTTC,CASTQSGTSGRNEQFF
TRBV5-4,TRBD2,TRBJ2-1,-,TGTGCCAGCAGCCCGGACAGAACTAGCGGCCCCTACAATGAGCAGTTCTTC,CASSPDRTSGPYNEQFF